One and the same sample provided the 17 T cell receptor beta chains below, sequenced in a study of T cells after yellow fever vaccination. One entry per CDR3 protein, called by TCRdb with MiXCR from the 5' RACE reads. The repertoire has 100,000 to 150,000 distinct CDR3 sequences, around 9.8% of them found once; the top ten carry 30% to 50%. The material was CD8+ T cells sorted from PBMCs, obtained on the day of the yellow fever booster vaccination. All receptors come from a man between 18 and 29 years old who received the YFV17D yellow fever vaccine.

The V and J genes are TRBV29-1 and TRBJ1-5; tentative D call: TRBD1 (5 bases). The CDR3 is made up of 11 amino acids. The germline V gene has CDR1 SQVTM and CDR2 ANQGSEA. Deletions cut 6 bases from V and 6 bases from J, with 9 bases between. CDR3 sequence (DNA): TGCAGCGTCGGTGACAGTCAGCCCCAGCATTTT. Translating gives CSVGDSQPQHF.

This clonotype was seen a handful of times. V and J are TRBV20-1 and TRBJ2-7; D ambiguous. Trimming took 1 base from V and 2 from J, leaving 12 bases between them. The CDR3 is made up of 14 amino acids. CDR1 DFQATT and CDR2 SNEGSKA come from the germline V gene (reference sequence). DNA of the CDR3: TGCAGTGCTAGAGGTGAAGACCAGACCTACGAGCAGTACTTC. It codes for CSARGEDQTYEQYF.

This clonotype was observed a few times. The CDR3 DNA sequence: TGTGCCAGCAGTTCAACAGGGTACACCGGGGAGCTGTTTTTT. This sequence encodes CASSSTGYTGELFF. V gene TRBV12-3 or TRBV12-4 combines with J gene TRBJ2-2; a possible D gene is TRBD1 (6 bases). Trimming removed 4 bases at V and 3 bases at J, with 9 bases between. The CDR3 contains 14 residues.

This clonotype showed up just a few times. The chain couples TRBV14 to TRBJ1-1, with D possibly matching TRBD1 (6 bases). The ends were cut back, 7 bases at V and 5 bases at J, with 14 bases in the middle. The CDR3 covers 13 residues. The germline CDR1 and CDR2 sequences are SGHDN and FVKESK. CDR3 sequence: CASIRGGPTEAFF. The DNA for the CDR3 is TGTGCCAGCATTCGGGGGGGGCCTACTGAAGCTTTCTTT.

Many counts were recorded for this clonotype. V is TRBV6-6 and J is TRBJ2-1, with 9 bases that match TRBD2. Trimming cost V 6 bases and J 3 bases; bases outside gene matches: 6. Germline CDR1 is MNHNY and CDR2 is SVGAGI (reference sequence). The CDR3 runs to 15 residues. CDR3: CASSPLAGHYNEQFF. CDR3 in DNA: TGTGCCAGCAGCCCTCTAGCGGGGCACTACAATGAGCAGTTCTTC.

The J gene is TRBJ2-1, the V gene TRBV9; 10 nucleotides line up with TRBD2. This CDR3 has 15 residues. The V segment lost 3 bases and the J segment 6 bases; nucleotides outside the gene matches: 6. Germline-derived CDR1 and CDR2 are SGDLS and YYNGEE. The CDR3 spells CASSASGGAPNEQFF. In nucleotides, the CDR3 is TGTGCCAGCAGCGCGAGCGGGGGGGCCCCCAATGAGCAGTTCTTC.

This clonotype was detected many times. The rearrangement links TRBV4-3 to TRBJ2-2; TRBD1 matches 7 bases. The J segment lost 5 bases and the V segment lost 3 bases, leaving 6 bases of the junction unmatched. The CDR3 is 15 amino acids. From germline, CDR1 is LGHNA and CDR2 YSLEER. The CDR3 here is CASSHNRGQTGELFF. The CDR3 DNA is TGCGCCAGCAGCCATAACAGGGGTCAAACCGGGGAGCTGTTTTTT.

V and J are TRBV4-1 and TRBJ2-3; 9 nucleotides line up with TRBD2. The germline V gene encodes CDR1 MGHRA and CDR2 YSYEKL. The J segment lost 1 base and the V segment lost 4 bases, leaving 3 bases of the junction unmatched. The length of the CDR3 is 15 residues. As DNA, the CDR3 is TGCGCCAGCAGCCTTAGGACTAGCGGCACAGATACGCAGTATTTT. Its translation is CASSLRTSGTDTQYF.

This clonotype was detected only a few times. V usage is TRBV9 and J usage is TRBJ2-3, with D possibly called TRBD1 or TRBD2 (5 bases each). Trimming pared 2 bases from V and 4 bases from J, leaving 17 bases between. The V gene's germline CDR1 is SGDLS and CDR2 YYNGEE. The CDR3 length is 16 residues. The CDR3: CASSVGTAIGADTQYF. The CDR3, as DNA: TGTGCCAGCAGCGTGGGGACCGCCATAGGCGCAGATACGCAGTATTTT. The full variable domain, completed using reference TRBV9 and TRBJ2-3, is DSGVTQTPKHLITATGQRVTLRCSPRSGDLSVYWYQQSLDQGLQFLIQYYNGEERAKGNILERFSAQQFPDLHSELNLSSLELGDSALYFCASSVGTAIGADTQYFGPGTRLTVL.

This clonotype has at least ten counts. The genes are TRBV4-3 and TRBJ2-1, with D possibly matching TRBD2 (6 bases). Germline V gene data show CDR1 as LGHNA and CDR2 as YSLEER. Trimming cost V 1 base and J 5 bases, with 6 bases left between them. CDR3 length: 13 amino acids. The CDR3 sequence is CASSQGGDNEQFF. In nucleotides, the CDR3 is TGCGCCAGCAGCCAAGGCGGGGACAATGAGCAGTTCTTC.

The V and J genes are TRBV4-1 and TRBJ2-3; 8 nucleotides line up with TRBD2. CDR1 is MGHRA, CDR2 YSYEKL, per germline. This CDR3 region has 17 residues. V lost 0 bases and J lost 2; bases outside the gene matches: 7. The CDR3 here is CASSQDGNSGNTDTQYF. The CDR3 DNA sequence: TGCGCCAGCAGCCAAGATGGTAATAGCGGGAACACAGATACGCAGTATTTT.

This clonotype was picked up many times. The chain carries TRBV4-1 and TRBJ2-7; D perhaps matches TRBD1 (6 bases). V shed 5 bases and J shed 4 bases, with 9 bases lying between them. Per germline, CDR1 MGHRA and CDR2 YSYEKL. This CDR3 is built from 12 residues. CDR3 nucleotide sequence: TGCGCCAGCAGCGAACAGGGTTACGAGCAGTACTTC. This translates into CASSEQGYEQYF.

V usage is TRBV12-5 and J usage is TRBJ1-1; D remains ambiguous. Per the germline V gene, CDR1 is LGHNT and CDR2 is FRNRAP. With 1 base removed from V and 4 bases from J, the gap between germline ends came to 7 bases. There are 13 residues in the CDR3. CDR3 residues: CASGLGQVTEAFF. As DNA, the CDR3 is TGTGCTAGTGGTTTGGGACAAGTCACTGAAGCTTTCTTT.

CDR3 nucleotides: TGCGCCAGCAGCCAAGATCGCGAAGAAAAACTGTTTTTT. Protein product: CASSQDREEKLFF. V gene TRBV4-3 combines with J gene TRBJ1-4; D uncertain. V shed 0 bases and J shed 8 bases, with 7 bases lying between them. From germline, CDR1 is LGHNA and CDR2 YSLEER. The CDR3 spans 13 residues.

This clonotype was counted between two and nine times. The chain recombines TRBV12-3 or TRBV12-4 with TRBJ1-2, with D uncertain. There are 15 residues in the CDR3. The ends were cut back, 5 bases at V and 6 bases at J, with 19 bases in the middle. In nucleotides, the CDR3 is TGTGCCAGCAGTCGTGGGGTGGGTGCAGAGAATGGCTACACCTTC. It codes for CASSRGVGAENGYTF.

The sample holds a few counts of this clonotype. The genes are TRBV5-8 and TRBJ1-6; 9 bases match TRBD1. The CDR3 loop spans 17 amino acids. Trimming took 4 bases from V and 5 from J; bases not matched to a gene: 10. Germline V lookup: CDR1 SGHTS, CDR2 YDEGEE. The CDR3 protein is CASSGTGTGRHNSPLHF. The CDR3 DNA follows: TGTGCCAGCAGCGGTACCGGGACAGGGCGACATAATTCACCCCTCCACTTT.

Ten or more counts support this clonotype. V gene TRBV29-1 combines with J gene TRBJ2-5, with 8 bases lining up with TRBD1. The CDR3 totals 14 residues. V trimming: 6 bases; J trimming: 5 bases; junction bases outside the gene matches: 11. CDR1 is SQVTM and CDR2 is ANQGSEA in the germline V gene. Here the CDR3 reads CSVDGTGEEETQYF. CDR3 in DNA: TGCAGCGTCGACGGGACAGGAGAAGAGGAGACCCAGTACTTC.